This T cell receptor (beta chain) emerged from a study of tumor and adjacent non-tumor tissue in lung cancer. The V gene lost 7 bases and the J gene lost 0 bases, with 16 bases spanning the gap. Per germline, CDR1 SGHAT and CDR2 FQDESV (reference sequence). This CDR3 is built from 15 residues. No cell sorting was done before RNA was extracted from the tissue. TCRbeta libraries were built with three rounds of nested PCR, modified from ARM-PCR. TCRdb recomputed calls from the multiplex PCR reads with MiXCR, one row per CDR3 protein. The sample yields fewer than 120,000 distinct CDR3 sequences, 84% seen once.

This chain connects TRBV11-1 to TRBJ2-7; unclear D gene. Sequencing was performed on lung tumor tissue. The clonotype was recovered from a man aged 70-80 years with non-small cell lung cancer. CDR3: CASNLEASTSYEQYF. In nucleotides, the CDR3 is TGTGCCAGCAACCTAGAGGCTTCCACCTCCTACGAGCAGTACTTC.